The clone carrying this T cell receptor beta chain was found a few times. No antigen is known for it. The sample belongs to a study of blood T cells in healthy people across ages. Using a J-beta primer mix together with a sample-barcoded 5' primer, a second PCR was run for roughly 6 to 11 cycles. Each cDNA molecule received a tag from a template-switch adaptor that had 12 random nucleotides. One entry per CDR3 protein results from TCRdb running MiXCR on the 5' RACE reads. Of under 2 million distinct CDR3 sequences listed, roughly 32% were seen once; the top ten hold approximately 11%. General observations from the study: Across the age range, TCR beta diversity per million T cells fell in a roughly linear way.

Germline CDR1 reads DFQATT; CDR2 reads SNEGSKA (reference sequence). Trimming removed 5 bases at V and 0 bases at J, with 14 bases between. This CDR3 contains 15 residues. Donors ranged from roughly 6 to 100 years old and were healthy Caucasians in Russia. V is TRBV20-1 and J is TRBJ1-5, with D tentatively TRBD1 (6 bases). The sequencing sample was made of blood. This clonotype originated in a woman younger than 45 in good health. CDR3 coding DNA: TGCAGTGCTTCGGACTGGGGGCTTAGCAATCAGCCCCAGCATTTT. Protein: CSASDWGLSNQPQHF.